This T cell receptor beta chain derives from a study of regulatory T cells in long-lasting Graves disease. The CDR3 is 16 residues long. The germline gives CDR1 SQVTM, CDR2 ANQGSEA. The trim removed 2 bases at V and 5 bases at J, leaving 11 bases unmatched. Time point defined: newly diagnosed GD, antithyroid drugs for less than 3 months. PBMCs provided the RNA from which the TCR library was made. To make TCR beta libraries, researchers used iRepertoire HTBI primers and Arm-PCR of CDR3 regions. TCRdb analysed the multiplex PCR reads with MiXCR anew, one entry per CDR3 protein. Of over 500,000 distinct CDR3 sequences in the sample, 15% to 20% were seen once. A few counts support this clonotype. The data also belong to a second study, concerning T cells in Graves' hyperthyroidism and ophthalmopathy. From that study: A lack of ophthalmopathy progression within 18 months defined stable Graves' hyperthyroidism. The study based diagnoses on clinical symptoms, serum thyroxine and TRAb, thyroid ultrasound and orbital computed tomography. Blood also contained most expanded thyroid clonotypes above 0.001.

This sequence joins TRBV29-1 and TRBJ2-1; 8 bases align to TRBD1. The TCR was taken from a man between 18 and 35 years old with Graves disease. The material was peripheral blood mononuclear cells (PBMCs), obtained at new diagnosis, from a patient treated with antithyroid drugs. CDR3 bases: TGCAGCGTTGAACTATTCCGGGACAGGACCGACAATGAGCAGTTCTTC. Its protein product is CSVELFRDRTDNEQFF.